This T cell receptor beta chain derives from a study of shared clonotypes between healthy human individuals (dated by TCRdb to 2020 to 2021). Study-level background: Three men and two women, aged 18 to 49 years, made up the cohort. For each donor, CD4 naive and CD4 memory were each run on three plates, CD8 naive on two plates, and CD8 memory on one plate. Blood TCR repertoires of roughly five healthy adults were deeply sequenced to estimate repertoire size and the extent of clonotype sharing between individuals. To increase sequencing depth and limit assay-specific biases, different laboratories used diverse techniques to prepare libraries and sequence TCR repertoires. Per donor, leukapheresis produced somewhere between about 0.8 and 9.5 billion PBMCs.

Findings and caveats that apply to the study as a whole: Clonotypes shared by all four sorted-subset donors showed higher generation probabilities than non-shared clonotypes. Estimated clonotype richness was generally larger for naive than for memory subsets. The genetic and exposure-history diversity represented was limited by the small number of donors. Based on pairwise subsampling, the degree of clonotype sharing among donors was expected to be affected by sequencing depth. Approximately 4.8% of naive CD4, 3.5% of naive CD8, approximately 2% of memory CD4, and 0.4% of memory CD8 clonotypes were shared across several donors. Sampling was limited to blood, and TCR repertoires in tissue likely differ from TCR repertoires in blood. Incomplete sequencing was indicated by rarefaction of sorted-subset datasets, despite the large sequencing depth.

Notes on this clone: Its cognate antigen has yet to be identified. No much larger clonotype is one base removed from it; base qualities were not supplied.

CDR1 SGHVS and CDR2 FQNEAQ are derived from the germline V gene. Trimming costs V 1 base and J 4 bases, and their ends lie 11 bases apart. CDR3 length: 14 amino acids, cysteine to phenylalanine. The read is trimmed to its CDR3 DNA, 42 bases read in frame from base 1. TCR CDR3 regions were amplified from genomic DNA by multiplex PCR using the deep immunoSEQ assay. Genomic DNA extracted from each cell subset was distributed evenly over all wells of several immunoSEQ 96-well plates, and each plate served as one replicate. For sorted subsets, roughly 200 ng of genomic DNA, equivalent to around 31,000 T cell genomes, went into each replicate PCR. Purified libraries were measured with a Qubit 3.0 fluorometer, size-checked on a Bioanalyzer 2100, and measured again with the KAPA Library Quantification kit. Each immunoSEQ 96-well plate was sequenced on its own single-read 150-cycle Illumina NextSeq 550 flow cell. In the authors' own workflow: Because the immunoSEQ output included only junctional sequences and no quality scores, the filtering could not be the same as the filtering used for full-length reads. To assign V/J genes and CDR3, sequences were annotated using PyIR, a Python wrapper for IgBLAST v1.9, with IMGT germline references. Any read was removed if the V/J assignment was weak (E-value above 1e-6), the CDR3 was missing, or the read contained stop codons, out-of-frame junctions, or ambiguous translated residues. V3J clonotypes were defined by identical inferred V gene, J gene, and CDR3 amino acid sequence. The percentage overlap between two repertoires was calculated by dividing the number of shared unique clonotypes by the size of the smaller repertoire. Repertoire richness was assessed with RTK rarefaction, the Chao1 estimator, and Recon v2.1 estimates of unobserved clonotypes. Generation probabilities for all TCRbeta clonotypes obtained by the gDNA method from a handful of donors were computed using OLGA. Here the immuneACCESS table is served through TCRdb, limited to in-frame sequences with V and J called. Missing clones are a known gap in these copies; in checked studies unresolved V genes cover under half, and the rest lacks a known reason. Clonal size and the V and J genes are those of that table, whereas D and trimming came from the DNA. The sample yields about 1.4 million clones; approximately 96% were counted once. The ten largest clonotypes hold roughly 1.2% of the sample.

The donors were healthy, HIV-negative adults who had no recently reported acute infections or vaccinations. All donors were Caucasian adults living in Nashville, Tennessee, USA. CD4+ T cells were enriched by magnetic negative selection, after which naive cells were positively selected on CD45RA and the negative fraction was taken as the memory subset. Blood was collected by leukapheresis, and PBMCs were isolated by Ficoll-Histopaque density gradient centrifugation and then cryopreserved in liquid nitrogen vapor phase. Analytical flow cytometry was used to check the purity and quantity of every magnetically sorted T cell population. From each sorted fraction, genomic DNA was isolated and quantified by UV absorbance on a Nanodrop 2000c.

Sequenced: naive CD4+ T cells sorted from blood. The sample's cell subset or site label is to be understood as: CD45RA+ positively selected. The sequence joins TRBV7-8 to TRBJ2-7; the D gene is perhaps TRBD2, on 5 matching bases. The sequence was collected from a man aged 30-40 years in good health. CDR3 reads: CASSLDFLAYEQYF. Here is the DNA: TGTGCCAGCAGCTTAGATTTCTTAGCGTACGAGCAGTACTTC.